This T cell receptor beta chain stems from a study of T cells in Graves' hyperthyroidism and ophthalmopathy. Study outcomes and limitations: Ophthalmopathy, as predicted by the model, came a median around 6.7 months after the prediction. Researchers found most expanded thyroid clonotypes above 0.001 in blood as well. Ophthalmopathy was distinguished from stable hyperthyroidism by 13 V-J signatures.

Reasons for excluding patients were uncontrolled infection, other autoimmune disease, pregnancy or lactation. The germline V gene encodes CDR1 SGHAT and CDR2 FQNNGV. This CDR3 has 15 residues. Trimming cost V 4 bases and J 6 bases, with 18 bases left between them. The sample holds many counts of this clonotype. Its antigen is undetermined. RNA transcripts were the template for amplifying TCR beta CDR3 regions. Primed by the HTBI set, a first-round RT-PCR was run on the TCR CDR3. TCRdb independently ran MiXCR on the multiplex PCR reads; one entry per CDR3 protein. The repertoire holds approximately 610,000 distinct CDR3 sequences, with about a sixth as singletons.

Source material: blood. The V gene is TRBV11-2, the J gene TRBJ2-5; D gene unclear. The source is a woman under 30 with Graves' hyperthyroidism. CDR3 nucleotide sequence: TGTGCCAGCAGCTCAATCGGTCGGGTCCAGAAGACCCAGTACTTC. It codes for CASSSIGRVQKTQYF. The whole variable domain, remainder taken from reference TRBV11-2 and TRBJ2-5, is EAGVAQSPRYKIIEKRQSVAFWCNPISGHATLYWYQQILGQGPKLLIQFQNNGVVDDSQLPKDRFSAERLKGVDSTLKIQPAKLEDSAVYLCASSSIGRVQKTQYFGPGTRLLVL.